This is a list of T cell receptor beta chains from one sample in a study of OX40 agonist ivuxolimab in advanced cancers. Repertoires were generated with immunoSEQ multiplex PCR, while TCRdb's copy carries only in-frame clones and drops some. The table lists tens of thousands of clones, more than 70% of them singletons. The specimen was CD4+ or CD8+ T cells sorted from blood, collected in a trial of the OX40 agonist ivuxolimab. The receptors were gathered from an adult with an advanced solid tumor such as melanoma, head and neck, liver or kidney cancer. The conserved cysteine and the conserved F or W are not part of the CDR3 here.

TRBV5-1 ASRGMGSGVEEKLF
TRBV7-6 ASSLGTQGADTQY
TRBV2 ASRQRDSHSYEQY
TRBV27 ASRPGTGPRETQY
TRBV5-1 ASSFGQGSQPQH
TRBV19 ASSIEYADTQY
TRBV28 ASSLSSGGQETQY
TRBV28 ASRPFGGKLF
TRBV7-6 ASSSLIAGVTDTQY
TRBV19 ASIPGTANTEAF
TRBV5-6 ASSFWNTEAF
TRBV7-9 ASSLGTGLFQPQH
TRBV27 ASRDREGNTEAF
TRBV5-6 ASSLWQPGNTIY
TRBV27 ASSFGINLAKNIQY
TRBV28 ASRGDQNTDTQY
TRBV6-6 ATLAGIRTGYT
TRBV19 ASSMAGFYEQY
TRBV9 ASSVGGGNSYEQY
TRBV19 ASSHGTGGYEQY
TRBV6-4 GGGDNYGYT
TRBV27 ASSLLAPEGRETQY
TRBV27 ASSLGSGVLSYNEQF
TRBV9 ASSVEGPYNEQF
TRBV20-1 SARDSYEQY
TRBV15 ATSRDLAGGPITGELF
TRBV7-6 ASSSVGEKLF
TRBV6-5 ASSYSIAGDTEAF
TRBV6-4 ASSDSNGLGYAF
TRBV28 ASSLTGFEQY
TRBV11-2 ASRPGRAETGELF
TRBV5-1 ASSLGTGDYQPQH
TRBV4-3 ASSQEGDTEAF
TRBV11-2 ASSSKGSGGGTDTQY
TRBV7-9 ASSLDRPEQY
TRBV6-6 ASGQGDEQF
TRBV9 ASSDGQGTQY